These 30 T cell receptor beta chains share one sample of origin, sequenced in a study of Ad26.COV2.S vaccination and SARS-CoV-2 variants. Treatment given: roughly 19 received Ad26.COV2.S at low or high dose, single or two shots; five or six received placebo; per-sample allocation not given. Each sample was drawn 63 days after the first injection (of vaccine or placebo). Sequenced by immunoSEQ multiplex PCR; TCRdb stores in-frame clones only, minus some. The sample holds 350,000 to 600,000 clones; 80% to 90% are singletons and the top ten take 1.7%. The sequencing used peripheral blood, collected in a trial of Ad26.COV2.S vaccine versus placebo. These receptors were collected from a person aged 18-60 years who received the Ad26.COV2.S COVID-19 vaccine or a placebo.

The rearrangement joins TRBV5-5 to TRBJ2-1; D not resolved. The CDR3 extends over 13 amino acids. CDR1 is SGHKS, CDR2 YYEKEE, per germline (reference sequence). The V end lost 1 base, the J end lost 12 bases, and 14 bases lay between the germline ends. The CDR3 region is CASSLTPEGGQFF. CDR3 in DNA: TGTGCCAGCAGCTTGACACCTGAAGGTGGGCAGTTCTTC.

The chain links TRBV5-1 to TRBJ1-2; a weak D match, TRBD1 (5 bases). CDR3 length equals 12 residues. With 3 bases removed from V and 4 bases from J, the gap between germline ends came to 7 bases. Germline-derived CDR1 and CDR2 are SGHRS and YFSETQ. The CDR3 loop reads CASSWDSYGYTF. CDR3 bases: TGCGCCAGCAGCTGGGACTCCTATGGCTACACCTTC. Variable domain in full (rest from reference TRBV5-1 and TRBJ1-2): KAGVTQTPRYLIKTRGQQVTLSCSPISGHRSVSWYQQTPGQGLQFLFEYFSETQRNKGNFPGRFSGRQFSNSRSEMNVSTLELGDSALYLCASSWDSYGYTFGSGTRLTVV.

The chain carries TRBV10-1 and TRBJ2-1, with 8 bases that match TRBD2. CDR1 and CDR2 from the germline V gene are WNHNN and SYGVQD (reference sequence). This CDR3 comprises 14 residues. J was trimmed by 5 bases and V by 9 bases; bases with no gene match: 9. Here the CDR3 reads CASSGGGINNEQFF. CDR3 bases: TGCGCCAGTTCGGGAGGGGGGATCAACAATGAGCAGTTCTTC.

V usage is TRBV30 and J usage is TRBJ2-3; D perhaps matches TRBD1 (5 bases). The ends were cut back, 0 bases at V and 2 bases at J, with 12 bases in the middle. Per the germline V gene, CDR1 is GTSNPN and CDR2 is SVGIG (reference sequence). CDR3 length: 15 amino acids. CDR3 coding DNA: TGTGCCTGGAGTGTGGGCAGGGTAACCACAGATACGCAGTATTTT. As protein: CAWSVGRVTTDTQYF.

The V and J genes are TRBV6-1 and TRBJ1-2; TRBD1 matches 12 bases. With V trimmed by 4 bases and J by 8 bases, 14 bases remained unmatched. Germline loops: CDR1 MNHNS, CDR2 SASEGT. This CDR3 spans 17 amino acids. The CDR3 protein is CASSVTGTGGPRGGYTF. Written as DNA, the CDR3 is TGTGCCAGCAGTGTTACAGGGACAGGGGGCCCGCGGGGCGGCTACACCTTC.

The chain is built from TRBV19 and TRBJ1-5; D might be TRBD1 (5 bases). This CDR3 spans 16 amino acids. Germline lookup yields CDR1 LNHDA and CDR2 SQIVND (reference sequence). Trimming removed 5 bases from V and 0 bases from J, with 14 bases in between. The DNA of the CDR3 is TGTGCCAGTAGTCCGGACAAGATGTTTAGCAATCAGCCCCAGCATTTT. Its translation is CASSPDKMFSNQPQHF.

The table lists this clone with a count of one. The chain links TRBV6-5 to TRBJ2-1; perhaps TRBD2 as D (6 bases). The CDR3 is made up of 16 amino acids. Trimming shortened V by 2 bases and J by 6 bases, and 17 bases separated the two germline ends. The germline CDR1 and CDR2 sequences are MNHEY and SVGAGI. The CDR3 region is CASSYAPPGGVNEQFF. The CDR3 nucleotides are TGTGCCAGCAGTTACGCCCCACCCGGAGGGGTCAATGAGCAGTTCTTC.

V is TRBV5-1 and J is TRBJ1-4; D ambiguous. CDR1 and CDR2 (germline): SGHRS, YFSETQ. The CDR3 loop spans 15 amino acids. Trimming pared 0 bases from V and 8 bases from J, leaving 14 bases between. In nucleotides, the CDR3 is TGCGCCAGCAGCTTGGCCTTGGCCGGCGGGGAAAAACTGTTTTTT. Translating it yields CASSLALAGGEKLFF.

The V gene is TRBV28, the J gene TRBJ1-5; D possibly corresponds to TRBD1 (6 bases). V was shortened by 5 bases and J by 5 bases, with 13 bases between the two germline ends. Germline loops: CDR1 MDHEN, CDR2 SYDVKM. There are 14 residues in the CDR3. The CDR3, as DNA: TGTGCCAGCAGTACCCGGGACACCTATCAGCCCCAGCATTTT. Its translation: CASSTRDTYQPQHF.

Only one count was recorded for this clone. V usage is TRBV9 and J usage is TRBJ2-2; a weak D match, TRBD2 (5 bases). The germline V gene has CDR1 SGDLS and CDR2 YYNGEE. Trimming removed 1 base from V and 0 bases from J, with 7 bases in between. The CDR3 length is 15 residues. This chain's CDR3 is CASSVSGSNTGELFF. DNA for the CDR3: TGTGCCAGCAGCGTATCGGGATCGAACACCGGGGAGCTGTTTTTT.

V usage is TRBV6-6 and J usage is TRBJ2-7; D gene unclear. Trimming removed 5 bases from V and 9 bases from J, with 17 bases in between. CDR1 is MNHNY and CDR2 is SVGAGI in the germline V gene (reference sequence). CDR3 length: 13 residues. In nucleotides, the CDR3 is TGTGCCAGCAGTGTTGAACTGAGGCACGGGCAGTACTTC. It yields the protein CASSVELRHGQYF.

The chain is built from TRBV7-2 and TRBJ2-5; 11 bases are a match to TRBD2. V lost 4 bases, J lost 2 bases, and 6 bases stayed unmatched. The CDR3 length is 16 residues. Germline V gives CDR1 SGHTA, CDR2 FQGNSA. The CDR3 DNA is TGTGCCAGCAGCTCAAAACTAGCGGGAGTTCAAGAGACCCAGTACTTC. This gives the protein CASSSKLAGVQETQYF.

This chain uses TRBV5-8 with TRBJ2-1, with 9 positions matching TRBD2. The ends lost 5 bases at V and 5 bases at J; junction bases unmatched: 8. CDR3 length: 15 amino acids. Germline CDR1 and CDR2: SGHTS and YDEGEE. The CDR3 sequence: CASSPSGRPDNEQFF. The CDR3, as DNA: TGTGCCAGCAGTCCGAGCGGGAGGCCCGACAATGAGCAGTTCTTC.

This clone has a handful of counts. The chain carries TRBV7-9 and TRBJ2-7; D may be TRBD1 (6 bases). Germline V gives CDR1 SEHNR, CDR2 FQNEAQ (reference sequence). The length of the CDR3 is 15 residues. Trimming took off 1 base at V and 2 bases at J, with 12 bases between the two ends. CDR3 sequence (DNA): TGTGCCAGCAGCTTAGGACAGGTTCTAACCTACGAGCAGTACTTC. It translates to CASSLGQVLTYEQYF.

The CDR3 nucleotides read TGTGCCAGTAGTATTCTGGACTGGAACACTGAAGCTTTCTTT. Protein sequence: CASSILDWNTEAFF. The chain carries TRBV19 and TRBJ1-1; D ambiguous. V was trimmed by 3 bases and J by 1 base, leaving 9 bases between them. The CDR3 runs to 14 residues. Looked up from germline, CDR1 is LNHDA and CDR2 is SQIVND (reference sequence). The whole variable domain, remainder taken from reference TRBV19 and TRBJ1-1, is DGGITQSPKYLFRKEGQNVTLSCEQNLNHDAMYWYRQDPGQGLRLIYYSQIVNDFQKGDIAEGYSVSREKKESFPLTVTSAQKNPTAFYLCASSILDWNTEAFFGQGTRLTVV.

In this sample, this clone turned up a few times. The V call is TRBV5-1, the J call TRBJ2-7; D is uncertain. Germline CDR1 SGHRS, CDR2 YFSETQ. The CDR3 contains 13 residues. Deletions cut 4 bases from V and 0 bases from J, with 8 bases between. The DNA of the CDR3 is TGCGCCAGCAGCCCAGGCTACTCCTACGAGCAGTACTTC. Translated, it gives CASSPGYSYEQYF.

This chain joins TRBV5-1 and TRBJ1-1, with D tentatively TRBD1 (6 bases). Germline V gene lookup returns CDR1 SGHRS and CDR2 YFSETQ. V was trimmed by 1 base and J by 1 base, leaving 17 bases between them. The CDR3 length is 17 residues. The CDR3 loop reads CASSLMGWKGENTEAFF. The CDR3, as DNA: TGCGCCAGCAGCTTGATGGGATGGAAGGGGGAGAACACTGAAGCTTTCTTT.

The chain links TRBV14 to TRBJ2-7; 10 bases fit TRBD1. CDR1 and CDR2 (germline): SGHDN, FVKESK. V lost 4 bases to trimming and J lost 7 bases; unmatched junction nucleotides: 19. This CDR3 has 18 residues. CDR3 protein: CASSRYPPGQGRRGEQYF. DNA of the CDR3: TGTGCCAGCAGCCGATACCCACCGGGACAGGGGAGAAGAGGGGAGCAGTACTTC.

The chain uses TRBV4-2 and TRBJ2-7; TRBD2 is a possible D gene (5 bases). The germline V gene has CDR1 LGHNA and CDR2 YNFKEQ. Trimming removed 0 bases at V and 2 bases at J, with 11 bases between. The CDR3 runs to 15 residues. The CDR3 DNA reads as TGTGCCAGCAGCCAAGAGCGGGTCGATGCCTACGAGCAGTACTTC. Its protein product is CASSQERVDAYEQYF.

CDR3 amino acids: CASTGLTGDSVTGELFF. The DNA of the CDR3 is TGTGCCAGCACCGGACTAACGGGAGATTCGGTCACCGGGGAGCTGTTTTTT. The chain uses TRBV2 and TRBJ2-2, with a weak D call TRBD2 (6 bases). The CDR3 loop spans 17 amino acids. Germline CDR1 reads SNHLY; CDR2 reads FYNNEI. V lost 7 bases to trimming and J lost 4 bases, with 22 bases between them.

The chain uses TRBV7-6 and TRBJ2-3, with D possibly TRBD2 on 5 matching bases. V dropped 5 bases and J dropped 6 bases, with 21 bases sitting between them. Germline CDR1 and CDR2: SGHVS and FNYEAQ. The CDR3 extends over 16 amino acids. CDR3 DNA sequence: TGTGCCAGCAGCCTGACCGTTCTGTACCGCGGGGATACGCAGTATTTT. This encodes CASSLTVLYRGDTQYF. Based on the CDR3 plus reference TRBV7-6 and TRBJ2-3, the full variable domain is GAGVSQSPRYKVTKRGQDVALRCDPISGHVSLYWYRQALGQGPEFLTYFNYEAQQDKSGLPNDRFSAERPEGSISTLTIQRTEQRDSAMYRCASSLTVLYRGDTQYFGPGTRLTVL.

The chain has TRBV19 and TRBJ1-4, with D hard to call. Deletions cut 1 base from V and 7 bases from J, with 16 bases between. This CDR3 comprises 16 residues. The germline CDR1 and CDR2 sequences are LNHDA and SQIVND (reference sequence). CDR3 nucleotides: TGTGCCAGTAGTATAGGGTCTGCGGGGAGGCGTGAAAAACTGTTTTTT. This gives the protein CASSIGSAGRREKLFF.

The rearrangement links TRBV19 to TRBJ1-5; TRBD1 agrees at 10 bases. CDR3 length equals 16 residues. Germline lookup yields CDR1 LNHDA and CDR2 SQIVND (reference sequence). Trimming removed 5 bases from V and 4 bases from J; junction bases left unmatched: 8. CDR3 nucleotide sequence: TGTGCCAGTAGTGCAAGGGGACAGGGGTCAAATCAGCCCCAGCATTTT. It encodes CASSARGQGSNQPQHF.

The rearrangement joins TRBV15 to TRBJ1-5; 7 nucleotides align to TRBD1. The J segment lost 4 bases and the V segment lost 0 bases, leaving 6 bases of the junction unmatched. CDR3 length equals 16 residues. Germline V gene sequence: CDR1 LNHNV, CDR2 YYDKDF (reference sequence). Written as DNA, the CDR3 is TGTGCCACCAGCAGAGACGGGACAGCACCGAATCAGCCCCAGCATTTT. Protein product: CATSRDGTAPNQPQHF.

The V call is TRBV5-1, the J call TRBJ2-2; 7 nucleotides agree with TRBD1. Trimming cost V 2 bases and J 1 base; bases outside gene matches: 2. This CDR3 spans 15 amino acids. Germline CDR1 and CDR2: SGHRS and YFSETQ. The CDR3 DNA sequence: TGCGCCAGCAGCTTTTCAGGGGGGAACACCGGGGAGCTGTTTTTT. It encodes CASSFSGGNTGELFF. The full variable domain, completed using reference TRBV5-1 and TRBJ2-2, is KAGVTQTPRYLIKTRGQQVTLSCSPISGHRSVSWYQQTPGQGLQFLFEYFSETQRNKGNFPGRFSGRQFSNSRSEMNVSTLELGDSALYLCASSFSGGNTGELFFGEGSRLTVL.

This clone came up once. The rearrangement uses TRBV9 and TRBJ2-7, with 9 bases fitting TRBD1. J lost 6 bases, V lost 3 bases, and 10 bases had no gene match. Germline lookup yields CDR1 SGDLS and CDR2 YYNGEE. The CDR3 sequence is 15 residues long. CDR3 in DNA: TGTGCCAGCAGCGGTTTCGGGACAGGGAGGGGCGAGCAGTACTTC. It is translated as CASSGFGTGRGEQYF.

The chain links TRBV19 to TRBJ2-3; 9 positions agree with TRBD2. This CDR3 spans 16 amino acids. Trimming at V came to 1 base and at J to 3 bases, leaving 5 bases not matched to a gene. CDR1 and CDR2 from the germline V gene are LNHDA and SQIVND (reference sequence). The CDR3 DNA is TGTGCCAGTAGTATAGTGGCTAGCGGGAATACAGATACGCAGTATTTT. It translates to CASSIVASGNTDTQYF.

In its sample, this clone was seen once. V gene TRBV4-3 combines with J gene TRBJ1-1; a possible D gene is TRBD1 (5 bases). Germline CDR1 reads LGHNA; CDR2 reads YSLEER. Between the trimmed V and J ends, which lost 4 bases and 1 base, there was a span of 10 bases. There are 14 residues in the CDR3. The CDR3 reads CASSPGQANTEAFF. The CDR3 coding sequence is TGCGCCAGCAGCCCCGGACAAGCGAACACTGAAGCTTTCTTT.

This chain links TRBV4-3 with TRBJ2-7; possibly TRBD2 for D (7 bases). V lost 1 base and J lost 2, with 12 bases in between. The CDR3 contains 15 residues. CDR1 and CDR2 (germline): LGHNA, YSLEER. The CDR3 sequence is CASSQGTGTTYEQYF. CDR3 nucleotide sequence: TGCGCCAGCAGCCAAGGTACAGGGACTACCTACGAGCAGTACTTC.

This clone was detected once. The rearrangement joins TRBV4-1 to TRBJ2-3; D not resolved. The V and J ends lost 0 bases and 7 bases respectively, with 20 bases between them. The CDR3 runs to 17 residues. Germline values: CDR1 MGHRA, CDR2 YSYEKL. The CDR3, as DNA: TGCGCCAGCAGCCAAGATTACACAGTCCTCTCCGGCTATACGCAGTATTTT. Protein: CASSQDYTVLSGYTQYF.